This T cell receptor beta chain was identified during a study of T cell responses to AZD1222 COVID-19 vaccine. Across the whole study: Pooling was applied to second doses at about 4 or about 12 weeks.

Some clones are missing from TCRdb's copy, which holds only in-frame ones; the method was immunoSEQ multiplex PCR. Of roughly 100,000 clones listed, more than 75% are singletons. The V gene's germline CDR1 is SGHDT and CDR2 YYEEEE. The CDR3 consists of 13 residues. Trimming cost V 7 bases and J 10 bases; bases outside gene matches: 8. The sample consisted of peripheral blood, taken on day 0 of AZD1222 vaccination. This clonotype was obtained from an adult in good health. J is TRBJ2-2 and V is TRBV5-6; 9 positions agree with TRBD1. This CDR3 reads CASSWGQGEELFF. Written as DNA, the CDR3 is TGTGCCAGCTCTTGGGGACAGGGAGAGGAGCTGTTTTTT.